Following are 2 T cell receptor beta chains from one sample sequenced in a study of T-cell reconstitution after alpha-beta-depleted transplantation in children. Construction of the TCRbeta library involved unique molecular identifiers. TCRdb reanalysed the PCR reads using MiXCR and keeps one entry per CDR3 protein. The sample yields roughly 120,000 distinct CDR3 sequences, under 13% seen once. The source was PBMCs, collected before TCRalphabeta/CD19-depleted stem cell transplant. Source of these receptors: a boy aged 2 to 10 with acute lymphoblastic leukemia, due to receive a stem cell transplant.

As for this clonotype: Its ends do not fully match the called genes, so a read error is possible. V gene TRBV12-3 or TRBV12-4 combines with J gene TRBJ1-1, with a tentative D call TRBD1 (5 bases). The CDR3 has 14 amino acids. CDR3 sequence reads: CASTLGGVGTEAFF. The CDR3, as DNA: TGTGCCAGCACTTTAGGAGGGGTTGGCACTGAAGCTTTCTTT.

This clonotype was detected only a few times. The chain has TRBV6-1 and TRBJ1-2; D unclear. Germline CDR1 MNHNS, CDR2 SASEGT. The CDR3 contains 14 residues. The V end was cut by 7 bases, the J end by 0 bases, with 12 bases between. The CDR3 region is CASNPSAANYGYTF. The CDR3, as DNA: TGTGCCAGCAACCCGTCGGCCGCTAACTATGGCTACACCTTC.